These T cell receptor beta chains were read from a single sample in a study of cytomegalovirus exposure and HLA in healthy donors. This table comes from immunoSEQ multiplex PCR, and its TCRdb copy is limited to in-frame clones, with some not included. The repertoire holds around 94,000 clones, with more than 70% as singletons. Sequencing was done on a sample of PBMCs. The receptors were gathered from a male donor in good health and CMV-seropositive. Both conserved end residues are part of each CDR3. The D gene is left open where the match is weak. Clone size is shown for a subset of rows, as once, few, many or a class of expanded clone.

length	V	J	D	size	CDR3	DNA
15	TRBV28	TRBJ1-5	-	few	CASSRPPGSNQPQHF	TGTGCCAGCAGTCGCCCTCCGGGGTCCAATCAGCCCCAGCATTTT
16	TRBV27	TRBJ2-1	-	-	CASSIHLVAVNNEQFF	TGTGCCAGCAGCATCCATCTGGTAGCGGTGAACAATGAGCAGTTCTTC
15	TRBV7-3	TRBJ2-3	TRBD2	-	CASSQGTSGGDTQYF	TGTGCCAGCAGCCAAGGGACTAGCGGGGGGGATACGCAGTATTTT
15	TRBV6-5	TRBJ1-1	-	-	CASSSTGTLNTEAFF	TGTGCCAGCAGTTCAACCGGGACACTGAACACTGAAGCTTTCTTT
18	TRBV27	TRBJ2-3	-	few	CASSPRPLAVTSSDTQYF	TGTGCCAGCAGTCCTCGCCCCCTAGCTGTGACTTCCTCAGATACGCAGTATTTT
12	TRBV6-5	TRBJ1-1	TRBD1	-	CASSHRGTEAFF	TGTGCCAGCAGTCACAGGGGGACTGAAGCTTTCTTT
15	TRBV5-6	TRBJ1-5	-	-	CASSLEGAHNQPQHF	TGTGCCAGCAGCTTGGAAGGGGCCCACAATCAGCCCCAGCATTTT
12	TRBV19	TRBJ2-3	-	-	CASSILGPPQYF	TGTGCCAGTAGTATTTTGGGGCCTCCGCAGTATTTT
13	TRBV14	TRBJ2-7	-	-	CASSLGPAYEQYF	TGTGCCAGCAGCCTGGGCCCTGCCTACGAGCAGTACTTC
16	TRBV4-1	TRBJ2-7	TRBD1	-	CASSQGRGQGAYEQYF	TGCGCCAGCAGCCAAGGAAGAGGACAGGGGGCCTACGAGCAGTACTTC
14	TRBV7-8	TRBJ2-7	-	-	CASSPSGRSYEQYF	TGTGCCAGCAGCCCCTCAGGGAGGTCCTACGAGCAGTACTTC
13	TRBV7-9	TRBJ2-7	-	-	CASSPLDSYEQYF	TGTGCCAGCAGCCCGTTAGACAGTTACGAGCAGTACTTC
14	TRBV6-1	TRBJ1-1	-	once	CASTATGLNTEAFF	TGTGCCAGCACCGCGACAGGATTGAACACTGAAGCTTTCTTT
16	TRBV27	TRBJ2-5	TRBD2	-	CASSLGTNLPQETQYF	TGTGCCAGCAGTCTAGGGACTAATCTCCCCCAAGAGACCCAGTACTTC
17	TRBV4-1	TRBJ2-1	TRBD2	-	CASSQENGLAGVHEQFF	TGCGCCAGCAGCCAAGAAAACGGGCTAGCGGGAGTCCATGAGCAGTTCTTC
11	TRBV7-9	TRBJ1-1	-	-	CASSSAREAFF	TGTGCCAGCAGCTCGGCGCGGGAAGCTTTCTTT
17	TRBV4-2	TRBJ2-1	TRBD2	once	CASSQDSGWGGGYEQFF	TGTGCCAGCAGCCAAGATAGTGGTTGGGGCGGGGGGTATGAGCAGTTCTTC
15	TRBV18	TRBJ1-5	TRBD1	-	CASSPTDRGSQPQHF	TGTGCCAGCTCACCAACGGACAGGGGGAGTCAGCCCCAGCATTTT
16	TRBV7-2	TRBJ1-5	TRBD1	-	CASSLDRGPCNQPQHF	TGTGCCAGCAGCTTAGACAGGGGCCCATGCAATCAGCCCCAGCATTTT
16	TRBV7-9	TRBJ2-3	TRBD2	few	CASSKGLAGGFDTQYF	TGTGCCAGCAGCAAGGGACTAGCGGGAGGTTTTGATACGCAGTATTTT
13	TRBV7-3	TRBJ1-5	-	-	CASSLYPNQPQHF	TGTGCCAGCAGCTTATATCCCAATCAGCCCCAGCATTTT
17	TRBV15	TRBJ1-3	TRBD1	-	CATSRELLGTGLNTIYF	TGTGCCACCAGCAGAGAATTGCTAGGGACAGGGCTAAACACCATATATTTT
15	TRBV11-2	TRBJ2-5	TRBD2	-	CASSLGTSSEETQYF	TGTGCCAGCAGCTTAGGGACTAGCAGTGAAGAGACCCAGTACTTC
15	TRBV4-1	TRBJ1-5	-	few	CASSSFRDSNQPQHF	TGCGCCAGCAGCTCATTCAGGGATAGCAATCAGCCCCAGCATTTT
16	TRBV19	TRBJ2-3	TRBD1	-	CASSSTGQGKWDTQYF	TGTGCCAGTAGCTCCACGGGACAGGGGAAATGGGATACGCAGTATTTT
12	TRBV5-1	TRBJ1-1	-	-	CASSSGLTEAFF	TGCGCCAGCAGCTCAGGGCTTACTGAAGCTTTCTTT
15	TRBV6-6	TRBJ2-7	-	-	CASKAVGGASGEQYF	TGTGCCAGCAAGGCCGTAGGAGGGGCCTCGGGCGAGCAGTACTTC
12	TRBV11-2	TRBJ2-1	-	-	CASSQTDNEQFF	TGTGCCAGCAGCCAGACTGACAATGAGCAGTTCTTC
9	TRBV30	TRBJ2-1	-	-	CAWGPPQFF	TGTGCCTGGGGCCCCCCCCAGTTCTTC
15	TRBV28	TRBJ2-7	-	-	CASSSPARGSLEQYF	TGTGCCAGCAGTTCCCCAGCCCGGGGGTCCCTCGAGCAGTACTTC